These 7 T cell receptor beta chains were sequenced from one sample in a study of blood T cell repertoires in COVID-19. Measured with immunoSEQ multiplex PCR; TCRdb has only the in-frame clones, and not every one. The sample shows around 400,000 clones, about 88% of them seen only once. The sample comprised PBMCs or T cells enriched from blood (not recorded which). These receptors all stem from a woman aged 18-35 years who had been exposed to COVID-19.

This clone was observed a single time. The rearrangement uses TRBV30 and TRBJ1-6; D gene unclear. Trimming took 3 bases from V and 4 from J, leaving 7 bases between them. CDR1 GTSNPN and CDR2 SVGIG come from the germline V gene (reference sequence). The CDR3 covers 13 residues. CDR3 residues: CAWSRDYNSPLHF. CDR3 coding DNA: TGTGCCTGGAGCCGGGATTATAATTCACCCCTCCACTTT.

This chain connects TRBV11-2 to TRBJ1-6; maybe TRBD1 (6 bases). The CDR3 is made up of 16 amino acids. Trimming shortened V by 4 bases and J by 7 bases, and 17 bases separated the two germline ends. Germline CDR1 SGHAT, CDR2 FQNNGV. DNA for the CDR3: TGTGCCAGCAGCTCGCAGGCGGGAGGGACAAATTCACCCCTCCACTTT. Translated, it gives CASSSQAGGTNSPLHF.

The V call is TRBV7-2, the J call TRBJ2-5; 11 positions match TRBD2. Germline lookup yields CDR1 SGHTA and CDR2 FQGNSA. The CDR3 sequence is 17 residues long. V was pared by 5 bases and J by 4 bases, with 12 bases of the junction left unmatched. This chain's CDR3 is CASSPRSSGGSRETQYF. The DNA for the CDR3 is TGTGCCAGCAGCCCTAGGTCTAGCGGGGGGAGTCGAGAGACCCAGTACTTC.

The V and J genes are TRBV3-1 (or the pseudogene TRBV3-2) and TRBJ2-7; 10 bases line up with TRBD2. The J segment lost 7 bases and the V segment lost 4 bases, leaving 4 bases of the junction unmatched. The CDR3 contains 13 residues. Germline assignment: CDR1 LGHDT and CDR2 YNNKEL (reference sequence). CDR3 protein: CASSRGTSAEQYF. CDR3 bases: TGTGCCAGCAGCCGCGGGACTAGCGCTGAGCAGTACTTC.

The V gene is TRBV10-1, the J gene TRBJ2-1; the match to TRBD2 covers 10 bases. V was pared by 6 bases and J by 8 bases, with 7 bases of the junction left unmatched. Germline-derived CDR1 and CDR2 are WNHNN and SYGVQD (reference sequence). The CDR3 totals 14 residues. CDR3 nucleotide sequence: TGCGCCAGCAGCGACCGGACTAGCGGCCATGAGCAGTTCTTC. Protein sequence: CASSDRTSGHEQFF.

The CDR3 loop is CASSQDPAPVATNEKLFF. The CDR3 DNA sequence: TGCGCCAGCAGCCAAGACCCCGCCCCGGTTGCAACTAATGAAAAACTGTTTTTT. This rearrangement joins TRBV4-3 to TRBJ1-4; D remains ambiguous. V dropped 0 bases and J dropped 0 bases, with 14 bases sitting between them. The germline CDR1 and CDR2 sequences are LGHNA and YSLEER. The CDR3 sequence is 18 residues long.

The V and J genes are TRBV27 and TRBJ2-1; 9 bases fit TRBD1. Germline assignment: CDR1 MNHEY and CDR2 SMNVEV (reference sequence). The CDR3 runs to 20 residues. Losses at the gene ends were 5 bases for V and 6 bases for J; bases not matched to a gene: 23. The CDR3 sequence is CASSPGTGRTESGWGNEQFF. As DNA, the CDR3 is TGTGCCAGCAGTCCCGGGACAGGGCGGACAGAATCGGGATGGGGCAATGAGCAGTTCTTC.